Below, 9 T cell receptor beta chains from the same sample are listed, as sequenced in a study of blood T cell repertoires in COVID-19. Produced via immunoSEQ multiplex PCR; TCRdb's table is partial and in-frame only. In the table there are tens of thousands of clones, 65% to 90% of which are singletons. Sequencing was carried out using peripheral blood. These receptors were obtained from a woman older than 75 with acute or convalescent COVID-19.

This clone was observed a handful of times. V usage is TRBV7-2 and J usage is TRBJ2-1; 7 nucleotides agree with TRBD1. The germline CDR1 and CDR2 sequences are SGHTA and FQGNSA. The CDR3 contains 15 residues. Losses at the gene ends were 8 bases for V and 0 bases for J; bases not matched to a gene: 7. Here the CDR3 reads CASGGQFSSYNEQFF. The CDR3 coding sequence is TGTGCCAGCGGGGGACAGTTTAGCTCCTACAATGAGCAGTTCTTC.

The chain employs TRBV14 and TRBJ2-2, with 14 bases lining up with TRBD2. CDR3 length: 16 amino acids. CDR1 and CDR2 from the germline V gene are SGHDN and FVKESK. Unmatched junction bases numbered 3, after V lost 4 bases and J lost 5 bases. CDR3 sequence reads: CASSRGLAGVTGELFF. DNA for the CDR3: TGTGCCAGCAGCCGGGGACTAGCGGGAGTTACCGGGGAGCTGTTTTTT.

This clone was observed a handful of times. The chain joins TRBV3-1 (or the pseudogene TRBV3-2) to TRBJ2-1; maybe TRBD1 (7 bases). The germline gives CDR1 LGHDT, CDR2 YNNKEL (reference sequence). Deletions cut 4 bases from V and 9 bases from J, with 19 bases between. This CDR3 is 15 amino acids long. CDR3 residues: CASSPGAGGLGEQFF. CDR3 sequence (DNA): TGTGCCAGCAGCCCGGGGGCAGGGGGGCTAGGTGAGCAGTTCTTC.

The sample holds one count of this clone. The chain is built from TRBV12-5 and TRBJ2-7; D is unresolved. Germline values: CDR1 LGHNT, CDR2 FRNRAP. The CDR3 totals 12 residues. Between the trimmed V and J ends, which lost 3 bases and 7 bases, there was a span of 10 bases. This chain's CDR3 is CASGFNSREQYF. The CDR3 DNA is TGTGCTAGTGGTTTTAACTCGAGGGAGCAGTACTTC.

V is TRBV3-1 (or the pseudogene TRBV3-2) and J is TRBJ2-7, with D unresolved. V shed 6 bases and J shed 2 bases, with 11 bases lying between them. CDR1 and CDR2 (germline): LGHDT, YNNKEL (reference sequence). The CDR3 has 13 amino acids. CDR3 in DNA: TGTGCCAGCAGTCTGACGGGTACCTACGAGCAGTACTTC. The encoded protein is CASSLTGTYEQYF.

On this clone itself: This same CDR3 is encoded by further DNA sequences in the sample. The chain links TRBV3-1 (or the pseudogene TRBV3-2) to TRBJ1-6; 9 nucleotides align to TRBD1. The CDR3 is 16 amino acids. Germline CDR1 and CDR2: LGHDT and YNNKEL (reference sequence). V lost 1 base to trimming and J lost 4 bases; unmatched junction nucleotides: 2. Here the CDR3 reads CASSQGGQGYNSPLHF. In nucleotides, the CDR3 is TGTGCCAGCAGCCAAGGGGGACAGGGATATAATTCACCCCTCCACTTT.

V usage is TRBV11-2 and J usage is TRBJ2-7; a possible D gene is TRBD1 (6 bases). The CDR3 runs to 15 residues. V dropped 7 bases and J dropped 2 bases, with 18 bases sitting between them. Germline CDR1 and CDR2: SGHAT and FQNNGV. As DNA, the CDR3 is TGTGCCAGCATTCGTCAAAGTCAGGGGCCCTACGAGCAGTACTTC. Translated, it gives CASIRQSQGPYEQYF.

The V call is TRBV12-3 or TRBV12-4, the J call TRBJ1-2, with 11 bases identical to TRBD1. The CDR3 totals 13 residues. J was trimmed by 5 bases and V by 10 bases; bases with no gene match: 6. CDR3 in DNA: TGTGCCACCAGGACAGGGGGCGCATATGGCTACACCTTC. Translation gives CATRTGGAYGYTF.

Only a few counts were recorded for this clone. The CDR3 DNA reads TGTGCCAGCAGTTTTGGGGGCTATAGCAATCAGCCCCAGCATTTT. Its protein product is CASSFGGYSNQPQHF. The chain joins TRBV27 to TRBJ1-5; a weak D match, TRBD1 (6 bases). Trimming shortened V by 3 bases and J by 0 bases, and 9 bases separated the two germline ends. Germline CDR1 reads MNHEY; CDR2 reads SMNVEV (reference sequence). CDR3 length: 15 residues.